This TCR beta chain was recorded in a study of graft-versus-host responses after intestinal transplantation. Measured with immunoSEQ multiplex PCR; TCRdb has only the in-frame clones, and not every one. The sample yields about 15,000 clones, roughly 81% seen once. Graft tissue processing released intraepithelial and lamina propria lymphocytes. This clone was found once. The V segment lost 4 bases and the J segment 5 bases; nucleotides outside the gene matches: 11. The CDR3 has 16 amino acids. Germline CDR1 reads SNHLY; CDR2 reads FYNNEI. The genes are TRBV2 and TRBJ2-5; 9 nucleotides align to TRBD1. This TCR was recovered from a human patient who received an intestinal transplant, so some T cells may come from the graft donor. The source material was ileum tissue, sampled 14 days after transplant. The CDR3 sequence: CASSGGQGRVGETQYF. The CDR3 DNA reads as TGTGCCAGCAGTGGAGGACAGGGGAGGGTCGGCGAGACCCAGTACTTC.